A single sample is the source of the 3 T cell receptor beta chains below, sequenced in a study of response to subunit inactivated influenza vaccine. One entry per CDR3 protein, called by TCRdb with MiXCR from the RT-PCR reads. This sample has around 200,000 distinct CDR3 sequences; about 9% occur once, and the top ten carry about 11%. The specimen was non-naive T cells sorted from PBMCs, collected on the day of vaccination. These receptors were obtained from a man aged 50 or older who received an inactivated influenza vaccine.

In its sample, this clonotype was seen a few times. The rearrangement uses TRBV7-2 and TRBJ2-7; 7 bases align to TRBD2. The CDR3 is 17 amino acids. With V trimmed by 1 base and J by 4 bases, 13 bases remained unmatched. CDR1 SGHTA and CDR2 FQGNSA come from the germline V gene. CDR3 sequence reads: CASSLVGGAGLPYEQYF. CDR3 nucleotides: TGTGCCAGCAGCTTAGTGGGCGGGGCGGGACTACCTTACGAGCAGTACTTC.

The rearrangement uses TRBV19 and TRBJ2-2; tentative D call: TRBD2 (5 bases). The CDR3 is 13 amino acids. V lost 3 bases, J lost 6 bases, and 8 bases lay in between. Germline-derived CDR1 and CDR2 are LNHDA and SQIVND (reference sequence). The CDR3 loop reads CASSIAGAGELFF. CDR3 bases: TGTGCCAGTAGTATTGCCGGGGCCGGGGAGCTGTTTTTT.

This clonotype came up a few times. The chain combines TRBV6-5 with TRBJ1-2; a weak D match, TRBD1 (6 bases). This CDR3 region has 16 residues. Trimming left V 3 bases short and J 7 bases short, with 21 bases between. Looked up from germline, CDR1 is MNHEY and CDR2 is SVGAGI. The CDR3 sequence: CASSYIGQRDGGGYTF. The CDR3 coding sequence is TGTGCCAGCAGTTATATCGGACAGCGGGATGGGGGTGGCTACACCTTC.